This TCR beta chain stems from a study of PD-1 blockade in classical Hodgkin lymphoma. Overall study: It was nivolumab at 3 mg/kg, given intravenously every 2 weeks, that patients received.

Time point defined: cycle 4 day 1 (C4D1), after less than seven weeks of nivolumab. Every patient was affected by relapse after autologous stem cell transplantation, while exposure to brentuximab vedotin was not uniform. The CDR3 loop spans 17 amino acids. V lost 1 base to trimming and J lost 2 bases, with 17 bases between them. Germline loops: CDR1 SGHAT, CDR2 FQNNGV. The assay was immunoSEQ multiplex PCR, and TCRdb's table has in-frame clones only and misses some. Here the sample spans about 20,000 clones, about 61% being singletons. The chain is built from TRBV11-2 and TRBJ2-5; D is possibly TRBD1 (5 bases). The sample in question was peripheral blood mononuclear cells (PBMCs), obtained before the fourth cycle of nivolumab. The receptor comes from a human donor with classical Hodgkin lymphoma. CDR3 residues: CASSLAGAGWGQETQYF. CDR3 bases: TGTGCCAGCAGCTTAGCTGGCGCAGGGTGGGGACAAGAGACCCAGTACTTC.